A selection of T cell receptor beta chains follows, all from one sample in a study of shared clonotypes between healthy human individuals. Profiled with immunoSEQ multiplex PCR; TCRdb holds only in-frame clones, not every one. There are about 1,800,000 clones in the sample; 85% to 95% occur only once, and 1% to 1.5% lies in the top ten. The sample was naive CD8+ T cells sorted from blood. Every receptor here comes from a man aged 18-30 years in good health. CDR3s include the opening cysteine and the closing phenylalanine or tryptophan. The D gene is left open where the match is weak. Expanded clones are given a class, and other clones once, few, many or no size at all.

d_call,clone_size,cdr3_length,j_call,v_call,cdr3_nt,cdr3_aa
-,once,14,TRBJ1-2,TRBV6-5,TGTGCCAGCAGTTACCTCAGGGGTGTGGATGGCTACACCTTC,CASSYLRGVDGYTF
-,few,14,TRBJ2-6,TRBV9,TGTGCCAGCAGCGTAGCCCCTGGGGCCAACGTCCTGACTTTC,CASSVAPGANVLTF
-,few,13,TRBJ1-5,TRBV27,TGTGCCAGCAGCTCATGGGTAAATCAGCCCCAGCATTTT,CASSSWVNQPQHF
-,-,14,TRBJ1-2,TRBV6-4,TGTGCCAGCAGTGACTCGAGGTCCTGGGGAGGCTACACCTTC,CASSDSRSWGGYTF
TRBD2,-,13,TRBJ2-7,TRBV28,TGTGCCAGCAGCCTAGCGGGGGGGGTAAAGCAGTACTTC,CASSLAGGVKQYF
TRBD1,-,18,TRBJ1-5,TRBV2,TGTGCCAGCAGGGAATTCGGGACAGGGTGGGGGACCGATCAGCCCCAGCATTTT,CASREFGTGWGTDQPQHF
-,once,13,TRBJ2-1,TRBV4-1,TGCGCCAGCAGCCAAGTAGGAGGGGAGAAGCAGTTCTTC,CASSQVGGEKQFF
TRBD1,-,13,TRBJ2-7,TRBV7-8,TGTGCCAGCAGCTCCGGGACAGGCGACGAGCAGTACTTC,CASSSGTGDEQYF
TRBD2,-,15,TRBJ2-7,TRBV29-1,TGCAGCGTTGGGGGGACTAGCGGGAGCTCCTACGAGCAGTACTTC,CSVGGTSGSSYEQYF
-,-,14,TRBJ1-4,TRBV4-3,TGCGCCAGCAGCCCAATGGACGGCTATGAAAAACTGTTTTTT,CASSPMDGYEKLFF
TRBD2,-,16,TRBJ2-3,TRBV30,TGTGCCTGGAGTGTGGCGAGCGGGGGAGGCAAAGATACGCAGTATTTT,CAWSVASGGGKDTQYF
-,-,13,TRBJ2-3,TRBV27,TGTGCCAGCAGGGACAGCTACACAGATACGCAGTATTTT,CASRDSYTDTQYF
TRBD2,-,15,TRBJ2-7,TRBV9,TGTGCCAGCAGCCCAGAAGCGGGAGAGACTTACGAGCAGTACTTC,CASSPEAGETYEQYF
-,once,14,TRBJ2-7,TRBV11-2,TGTGCCAGCAGCTTAGGTTCGGGGGCCAACGAGCAGTACTTC,CASSLGSGANEQYF
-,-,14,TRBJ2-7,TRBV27,TGTGCCAGCAGTTTAACAGAAGGCTCCTACGAGCAGTACTTC,CASSLTEGSYEQYF
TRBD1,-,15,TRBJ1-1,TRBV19,TGTGCCAGTAGTCTCCAGGGGGGGGCTGGAACTGAAGCTTTCTTT,CASSLQGGAGTEAFF
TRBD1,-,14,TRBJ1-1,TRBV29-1,TGCAGCGTTGCGGGACAGGGCCTGAACACTGAAGCTTTCTTT,CSVAGQGLNTEAFF
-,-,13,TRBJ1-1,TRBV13,TGTGCCAGCAGCCCGTCGGGGCCCACTGAAGCTTTCTTT,CASSPSGPTEAFF
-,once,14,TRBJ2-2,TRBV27,TGTGCCAGCAGTTTAGTCAGTTACACCGGGGAGCTGTTTTTT,CASSLVSYTGELFF
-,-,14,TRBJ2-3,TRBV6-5,TGTGCCAGCGCCAACGCGGGGATCACAGATACGCAGTATTTT,CASANAGITDTQYF
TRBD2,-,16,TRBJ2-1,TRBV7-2,TGTGCCAGCAGCAAATGGACTAGCGGGAAATTCAATGAGCAGTTCTTC,CASSKWTSGKFNEQFF
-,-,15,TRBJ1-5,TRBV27,TGTGCCAGCAGTTTATCGGCCTATAGCAATCAGCCCCAGCATTTT,CASSLSAYSNQPQHF
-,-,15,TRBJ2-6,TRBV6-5,TGTGCCAGCAGTTACCCGGGGCTTGGGGCCAACGTCCTGACTTTC,CASSYPGLGANVLTF
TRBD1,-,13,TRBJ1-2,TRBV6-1,TGTGCCAGCACCGACAGGGGGCTCTATGGCTACACCTTC,CASTDRGLYGYTF
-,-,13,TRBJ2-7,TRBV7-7,TGTGCTAGCAGCTTAGGGGATACCTACGAGCAGTACTTC,CASSLGDTYEQYF
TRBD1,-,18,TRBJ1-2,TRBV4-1,TGCGCCAGCAGCCAAGATGACGATCTTGGAGGGGGCCACTATGGCTACACCTTC,CASSQDDDLGGGHYGYTF
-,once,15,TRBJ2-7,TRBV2,TGTGCCAGCAGTGAGCTGACAGAGTTTCGCTACGAGCAGTACTTC,CASSELTEFRYEQYF
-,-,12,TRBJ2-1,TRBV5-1,TGCGCCAGCAGCCCTCTAGCCGCTGAGCAGTTCTTC,CASSPLAAEQFF
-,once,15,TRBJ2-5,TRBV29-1,TGCAGCGTTGAAGATCCGCCAGGCTACCAAGAGACCCAGTACTTC,CSVEDPPGYQETQYF
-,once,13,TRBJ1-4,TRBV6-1,TGTGCCAGCATCCGTGGGGCTTACGAAAAACTGTTTTTT,CASIRGAYEKLFF
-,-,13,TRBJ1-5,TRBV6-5,TGTGCCAGCAGTTACAGGGATGGTCAGCCCCAGCATTTT,CASSYRDGQPQHF
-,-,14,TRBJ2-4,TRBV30,TGTGCCTGGAGTGAACAGGGGAGCGGGAACATTCAGTACTTC,CAWSEQGSGNIQYF
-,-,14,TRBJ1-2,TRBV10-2,TGCGCCAGCAGTGAGGGCAGGGCCTTCTATGGCTACACCTTC,CASSEGRAFYGYTF
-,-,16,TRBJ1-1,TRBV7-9,TGTGCCAGCAGCTTAGCGGATCTGGGTCAGAACACTGAAGCTTTCTTT,CASSLADLGQNTEAFF
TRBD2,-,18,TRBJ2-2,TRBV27,TGTGCCAGCAGTTTATCGGGACTAGCGGGGGGGCGCACCGGGGAGCTGTTTTTT,CASSLSGLAGGRTGELFF
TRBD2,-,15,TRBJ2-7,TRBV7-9,TGTGCCAGCAGCCCCGGGACTAGCCCGTCCTACGAGCAGTACTTC,CASSPGTSPSYEQYF
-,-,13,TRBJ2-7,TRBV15,TGTGCCACCAGCGGAGGTCGATCCTACGAGCAGTACTTC,CATSGGRSYEQYF
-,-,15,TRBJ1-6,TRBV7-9,TGTGCCAGCAGCTTGTACTCGGAGGCAGGGTCACCCCTCCACTTT,CASSLYSEAGSPLHF
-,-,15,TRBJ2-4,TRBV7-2,TGTGCCAGCAGCTTGCTCCAGGGCACCAAAAACATTCAGTACTTC,CASSLLQGTKNIQYF
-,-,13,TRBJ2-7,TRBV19,TGTGCCAGTAGTTTACTGGATGGACACGAGCAGTACTTC,CASSLLDGHEQYF
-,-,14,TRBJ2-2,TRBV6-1,TGTGCCAGCAGTGCTACCTGGGACACCGGGGAGCTGTTTTTT,CASSATWDTGELFF
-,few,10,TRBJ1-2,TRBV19,TGTGCCAGTAATCCGTATGGCTACACCTTC,CASNPYGYTF
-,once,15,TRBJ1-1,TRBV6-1,TGTGCCAGCAGTGAAGGGACGGTGAGGCTCACTGAAGCTTTCTTT,CASSEGTVRLTEAFF
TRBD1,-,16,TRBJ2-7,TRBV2,TGTGCCAGCTCCTACCCCGGGACAGGGGGTTTTGACGAGCAGTACTTC,CASSYPGTGGFDEQYF
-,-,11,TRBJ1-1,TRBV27,TGTGCCAGCAGGGCGAACACTGAAGCTTTCTTT,CASRANTEAFF
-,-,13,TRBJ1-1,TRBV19,TGTGCCACCGAGGACGGATGGAACACTGAAGCTTTCTTT,CATEDGWNTEAFF
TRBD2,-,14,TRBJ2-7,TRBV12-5,TGTGCTAGTGGCGGGACTAGCGGGCTCTACGAGCAGTACTTC,CASGGTSGLYEQYF
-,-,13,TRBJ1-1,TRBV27,TGTGCCAGCAGTTTGGGGGGTGGAACTGAAGCTTTCTTT,CASSLGGGTEAFF
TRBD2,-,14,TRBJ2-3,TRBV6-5,TGTGCCAGCAGCTATCAGGGAGGGGCCGATACGCAGTATTTT,CASSYQGGADTQYF
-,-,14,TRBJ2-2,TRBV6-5,TGTGCCAGCAGTTACCGGCAGGCTGCCGGGGAGCTGTTTTTT,CASSYRQAAGELFF
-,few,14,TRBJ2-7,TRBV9,TGTGCCAGCAGCGTAGGTATGAGCTCCTACGAGCAGTACTTC,CASSVGMSSYEQYF
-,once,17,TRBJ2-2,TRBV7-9,TGTGCCAGCAGTCCCCCGTGGGCGACAGCGAACACCGGGGAGCTGTTTTTT,CASSPPWATANTGELFF
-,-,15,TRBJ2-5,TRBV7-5,TGTGCCAGAAGCTTAGTGACCAGCAGGAAAGAGACCCAGTACTTC,CARSLVTSRKETQYF
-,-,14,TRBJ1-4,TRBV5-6,TGTGCCAGCAGCTTGGGGACAGATAATGAAAAACTGTTTTTT,CASSLGTDNEKLFF
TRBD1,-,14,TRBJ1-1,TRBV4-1,TGCGCCAGCAGCCACCTCGGGACAGGGGAAGAAGCTTTCTTT,CASSHLGTGEEAFF
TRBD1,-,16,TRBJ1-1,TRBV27,TGTGCCAGCAGTTTGTCGATTCGCCAGGGGGGGACTGAAGCTTTCTTT,CASSLSIRQGGTEAFF
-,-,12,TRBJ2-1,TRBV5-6,TGTGCCAGCAGCTTGGAGGCTATTGAGCAGTTCTTC,CASSLEAIEQFF
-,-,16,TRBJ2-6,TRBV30,TGTGCCTGGGGGGTAGGGACCCTCTCTGGGGCCAACGTCCTGACTTTC,CAWGVGTLSGANVLTF